This entry concerns a single TCR beta chain. Its antigen is unknown. The data were taken from a study of cytomegalovirus exposure and HLA in healthy donors. Study-wide results and caveats: Among TCR beta chains of equal frequency, HLA-associated ones were more clonally expanded in a later analysis.

The PCR made use of 60 Vbeta and 13 Jbeta primers. This table comes from immunoSEQ multiplex PCR, and its TCRdb copy is limited to in-frame clones, with some not included. The sample shows about 140,000 clones, around 81% of them seen only once. Germline CDR1 is SGHNT and CDR2 is YENEEA. V was clipped by 1 base and J by 0 bases, with 13 bases between them. This CDR3 has 17 amino acids. This chain uses TRBV11-3 with TRBJ1-3, with D uncertain. The sequenced sample was PBMCs. The source of this sequence is a man between 45 and 60 years old in good health and CMV-seronegative. CDR3 DNA: TGTGCCAGCAGCTTAGTGGGAGGGCGTTCCTCTGGAAACACCATATATTTT. It encodes CASSLVGGRSSGNTIYF.